This entry is about one T cell receptor (beta chain). It lacks a known antigen. One base away there is no much larger clone; base qualities are not given. This specimen comes from a study of control samples from healthy donors and cancer patients (dated by TCRdb to 2018 to 2020). Libraries were prepared through the immunoSEQ multiplex PCR assay. In its TCRdb copy, this immuneACCESS table keeps in-frame sequences only and misses some clones. Where compared with another copy, unresolved V genes explain less than half of these, and the others have no known cause. The sample table shows approximately 160,000 clones, and about 91% are seen once. The ten largest clonotypes hold approximately 2% of the sample. The clonotype comes from a woman aged 40 to 55 in good health. Specimen: blood.

The CDR3 sequence is CASSRDGYSNQPQHF. At the DNA level, the sequence is TGTGCCAGCAGCCGAGACGGGTATAGCAATCAGCCCCAGCATTTT. The sequence joins TRBV7-9 to TRBJ1-5; the D gene remains uncertain. The germline V gene (reference sequence) provides CDR1 SEHNR and CDR2 FQNEAQ. Measured from the cysteine to the phenylalanine, the CDR3 is 15 residues long. CDR3 DNA is the only sequence kept; it has 45 bases, read in frame from the first base. V loses 5 bases, J loses 0 bases, and the germline ends lie 11 bases apart. The CDR3, completed at both ends by the reference TRBV7-9 and TRBJ1-5 genes, gives the full variable domain DTGVSQNPRHKITKRGQNVTFRCDPISEHNRLYWYRQTLGQGPEFLTYFQNEAQLEKSRLLSDRFSAERPKGSFSTLEIQRTEQGDSAMYLCASSRDGYSNQPQHFGDGTRLSIL.